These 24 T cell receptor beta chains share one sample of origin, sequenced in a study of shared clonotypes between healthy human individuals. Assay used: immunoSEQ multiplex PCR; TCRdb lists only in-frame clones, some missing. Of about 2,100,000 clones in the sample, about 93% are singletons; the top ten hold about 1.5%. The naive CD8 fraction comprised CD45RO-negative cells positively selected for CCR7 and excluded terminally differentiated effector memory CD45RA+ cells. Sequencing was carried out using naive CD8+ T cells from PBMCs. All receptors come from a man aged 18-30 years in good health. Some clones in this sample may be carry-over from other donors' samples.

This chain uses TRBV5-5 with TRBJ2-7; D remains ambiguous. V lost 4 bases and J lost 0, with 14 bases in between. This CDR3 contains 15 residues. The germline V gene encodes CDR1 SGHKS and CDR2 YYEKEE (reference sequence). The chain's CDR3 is CASSNVAATSYEQYF. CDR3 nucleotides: TGTGCCAGCAGCAACGTCGCGGCAACCTCCTACGAGCAGTACTTC.

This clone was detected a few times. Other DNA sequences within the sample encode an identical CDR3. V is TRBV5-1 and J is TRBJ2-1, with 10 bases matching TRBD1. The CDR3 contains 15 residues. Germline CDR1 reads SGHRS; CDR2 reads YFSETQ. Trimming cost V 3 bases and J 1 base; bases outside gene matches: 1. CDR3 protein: CASSSGQGSYNEQFF. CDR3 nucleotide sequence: TGCGCCAGCAGCTCGGGACAGGGGTCCTACAATGAGCAGTTCTTC.

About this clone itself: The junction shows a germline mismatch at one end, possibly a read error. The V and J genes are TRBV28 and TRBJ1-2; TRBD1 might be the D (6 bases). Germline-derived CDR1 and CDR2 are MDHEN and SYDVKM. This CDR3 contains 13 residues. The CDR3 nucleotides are TGTGCCAGCAGGGGGGCAAACTTCTATAGCTACACCTTC. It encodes CASRGANFYSYTF.

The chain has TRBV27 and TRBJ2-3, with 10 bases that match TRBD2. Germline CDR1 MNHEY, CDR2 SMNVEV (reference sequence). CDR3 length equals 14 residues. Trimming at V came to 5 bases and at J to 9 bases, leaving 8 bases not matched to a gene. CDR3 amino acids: CASSNTGTSATQYF. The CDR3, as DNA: TGTGCCAGCAGTAACACCGGGACTAGCGCCACGCAGTATTTT.

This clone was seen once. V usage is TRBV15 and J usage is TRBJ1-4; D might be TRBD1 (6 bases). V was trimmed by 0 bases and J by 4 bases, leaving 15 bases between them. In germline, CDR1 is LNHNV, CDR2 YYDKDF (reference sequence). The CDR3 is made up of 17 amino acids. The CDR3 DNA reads TGTGCCACCAGCAGAGACATACACAGGGAGGGTAATGAAAAACTGTTTTTT. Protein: CATSRDIHREGNEKLFF.

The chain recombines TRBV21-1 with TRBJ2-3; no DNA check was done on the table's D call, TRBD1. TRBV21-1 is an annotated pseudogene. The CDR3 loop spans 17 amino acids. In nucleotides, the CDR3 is TGTGCCAGCAGCAAAACCTTGGGACAGCTTAGCACAGATACGCAGTATTTT. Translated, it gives CASSKTLGQLSTDTQYF.

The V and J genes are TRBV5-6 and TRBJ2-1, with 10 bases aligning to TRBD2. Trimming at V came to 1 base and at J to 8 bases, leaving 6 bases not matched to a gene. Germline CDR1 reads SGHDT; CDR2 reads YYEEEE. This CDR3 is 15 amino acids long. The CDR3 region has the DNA TGTGCCAGCAGCTTGCTAGCGGGAGTGATGGATGAGCAGTTCTTC. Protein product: CASSLLAGVMDEQFF.

The CDR3 DNA reads as TGCGCCAGCAGCAGATTACAGGGGACGAACACTGAAGCTTTCTTT. This codes for CASSRLQGTNTEAFF. The J gene is TRBJ1-1, the V gene TRBV5-1; 7 bases align to TRBD1. Germline V gene sequence: CDR1 SGHRS, CDR2 YFSETQ. This CDR3 contains 15 residues. Unmatched junction bases numbered 7, after V lost 4 bases and J lost 1 base. Variable domain in full (rest from reference TRBV5-1 and TRBJ1-1): KAGVTQTPRYLIKTRGQQVTLSCSPISGHRSVSWYQQTPGQGLQFLFEYFSETQRNKGNFPGRFSGRQFSNSRSEMNVSTLELGDSALYLCASSRLQGTNTEAFFGQGTRLTVV.

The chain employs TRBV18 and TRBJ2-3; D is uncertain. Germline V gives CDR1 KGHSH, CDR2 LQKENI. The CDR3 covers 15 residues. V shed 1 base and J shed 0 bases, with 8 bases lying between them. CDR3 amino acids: CASSPLKGSTDTQYF. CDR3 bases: TGTGCCAGCTCACCACTTAAGGGTAGCACAGATACGCAGTATTTT. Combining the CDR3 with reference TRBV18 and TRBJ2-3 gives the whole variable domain NAGVMQNPRHLVRRRGQEARLRCSPMKGHSHVYWYRQLPEEGLKFMVYLQKENIIDESGMPKERFSAEFPKEGPSILRIQQVVRGDSAAYFCASSPLKGSTDTQYFGPGTRLTVL.

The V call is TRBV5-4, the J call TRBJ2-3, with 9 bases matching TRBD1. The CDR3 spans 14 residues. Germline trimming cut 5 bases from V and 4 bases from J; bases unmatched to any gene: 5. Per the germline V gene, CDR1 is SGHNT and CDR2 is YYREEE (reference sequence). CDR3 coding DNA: TGTGCCAGCAGTCTGGACAGGGGTGCAGATACGCAGTATTTT. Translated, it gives CASSLDRGADTQYF.

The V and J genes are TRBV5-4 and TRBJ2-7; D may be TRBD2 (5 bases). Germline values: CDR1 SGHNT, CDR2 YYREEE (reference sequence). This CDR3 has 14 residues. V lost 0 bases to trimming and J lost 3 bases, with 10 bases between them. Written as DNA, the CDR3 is TGTGCCAGCAGCTTGGGCGCGACTAACTACGAGCAGTACTTC. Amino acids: CASSLGATNYEQYF. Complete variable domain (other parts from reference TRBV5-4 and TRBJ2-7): ETGVTQSPTHLIKTRGQQVTLRCSSQSGHNTVSWYQQALGQGPQFIFQYYREEENGRGNFPPRFSGLQFPNYSSELNVNALELDDSALYLCASSLGATNYEQYFGPGTRLTVT.

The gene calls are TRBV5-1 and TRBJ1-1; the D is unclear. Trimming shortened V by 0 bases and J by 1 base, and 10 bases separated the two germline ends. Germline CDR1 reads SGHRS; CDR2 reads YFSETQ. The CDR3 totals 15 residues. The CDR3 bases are TGCGCCAGCAGCTTGGGTCCACTCCGGAACACTGAAGCTTTCTTT. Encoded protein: CASSLGPLRNTEAFF.

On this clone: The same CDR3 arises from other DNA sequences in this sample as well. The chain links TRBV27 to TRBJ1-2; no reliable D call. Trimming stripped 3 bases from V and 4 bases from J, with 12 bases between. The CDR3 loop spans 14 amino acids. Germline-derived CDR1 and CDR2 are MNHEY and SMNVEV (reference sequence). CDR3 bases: TGTGCCAGCAGTTTTCTGGGCGGCGGCTATGGCTACACCTTC. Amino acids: CASSFLGGGYGYTF.

As DNA, the CDR3 is TGTGCTAGTGGTTTGTCCAATGAGCAGTTCTTC. This gives the protein CASGLSNEQFF. J is TRBJ2-1 and V is TRBV12-5; unclear D gene. Germline V gene lookup returns CDR1 LGHNT and CDR2 FRNRAP. The germline V and J ends were trimmed by 2 bases and 6 bases, with 2 bases remaining between them. The CDR3 has 11 residues.

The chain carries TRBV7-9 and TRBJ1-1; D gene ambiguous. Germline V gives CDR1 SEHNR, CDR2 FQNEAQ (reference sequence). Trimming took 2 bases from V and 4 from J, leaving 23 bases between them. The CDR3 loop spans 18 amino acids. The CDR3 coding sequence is TGTGCCAGCAGCTTACCGCGCGGGGTTTATAAGGTGGGCACTGAAGCTTTCTTT. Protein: CASSLPRGVYKVGTEAFF.

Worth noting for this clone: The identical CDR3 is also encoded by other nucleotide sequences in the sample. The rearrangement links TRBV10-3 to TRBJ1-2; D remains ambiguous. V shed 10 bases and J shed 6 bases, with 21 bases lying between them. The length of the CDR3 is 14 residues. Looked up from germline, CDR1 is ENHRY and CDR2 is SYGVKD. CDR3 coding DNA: TGTGCCAACCAAAGAGGCTTGGCAGGAGATGGCTACACCTTC. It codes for CANQRGLAGDGYTF.

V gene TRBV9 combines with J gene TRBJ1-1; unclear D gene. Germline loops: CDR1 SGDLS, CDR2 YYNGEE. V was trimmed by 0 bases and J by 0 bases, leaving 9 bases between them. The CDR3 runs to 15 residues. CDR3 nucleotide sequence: TGTGCCAGCAGCGTAGCGGGTGGGCTGAACACTGAAGCTTTCTTT. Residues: CASSVAGGLNTEAFF.

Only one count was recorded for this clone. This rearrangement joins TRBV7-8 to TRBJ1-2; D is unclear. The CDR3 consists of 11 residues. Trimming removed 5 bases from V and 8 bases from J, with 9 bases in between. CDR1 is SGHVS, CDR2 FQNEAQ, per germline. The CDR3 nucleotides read TGTGCCAGCAGCCCTGGCTGGGGCTACACCTTC. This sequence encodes CASSPGWGYTF. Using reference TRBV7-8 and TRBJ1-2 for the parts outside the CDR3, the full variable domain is GAGVSQSPRYKVAKRGQDVALRCDPISGHVSLFWYQQALGQGPEFLTYFQNEAQLDKSGLPSDRFFAERPEGSVSTLKIQRTQQEDSAVYLCASSPGWGYTFGSGTRLTVV.

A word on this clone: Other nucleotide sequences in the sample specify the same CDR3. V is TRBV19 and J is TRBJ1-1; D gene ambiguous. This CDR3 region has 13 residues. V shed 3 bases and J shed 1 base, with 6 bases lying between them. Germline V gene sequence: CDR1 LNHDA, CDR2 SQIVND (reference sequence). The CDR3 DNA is TGTGCCAGTAGTATGGGGAGGAACACTGAAGCTTTCTTT. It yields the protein CASSMGRNTEAFF.

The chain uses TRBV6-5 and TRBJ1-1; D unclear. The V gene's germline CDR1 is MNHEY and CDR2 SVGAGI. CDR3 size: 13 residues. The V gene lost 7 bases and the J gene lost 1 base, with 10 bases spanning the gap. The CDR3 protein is CASTGDKNTEAFF. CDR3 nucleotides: TGTGCCAGCACCGGAGATAAGAACACTGAAGCTTTCTTT.

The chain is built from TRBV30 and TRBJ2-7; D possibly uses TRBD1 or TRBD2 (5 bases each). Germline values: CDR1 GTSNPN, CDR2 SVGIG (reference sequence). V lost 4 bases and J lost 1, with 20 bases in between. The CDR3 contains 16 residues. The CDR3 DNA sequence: TGTGCCTGGACTTGGTACGGGACCTCGATGTCCTACGAGCAGTACTTC. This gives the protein CAWTWYGTSMSYEQYF. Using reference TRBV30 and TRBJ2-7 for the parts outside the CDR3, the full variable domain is SQTIHQWPATLVQPVGSPLSLECTVEGTSNPNLYWYRQAAGRGLQLLFYSVGIGQISSEVPQNLSASRPQDRQFILSSKKLLLSDSGFYLCAWTWYGTSMSYEQYFGPGTRLTVT.

The CDR3 is CASSERSLYEQYF. The CDR3 nucleotides read TGCGCCAGCAGTGAACGAAGCCTCTACGAGCAGTACTTC. The rearrangement links TRBV10-2 to TRBJ2-7; D ambiguous. Trimming cost V 3 bases and J 3 bases, with 9 bases left between them. The CDR3 totals 13 residues. Germline V gene lookup returns CDR1 WSHSY and CDR2 SAAADI.

The CDR3 sequence is CASSQSTGQETQYF. The CDR3 DNA reads TGTGCCAGCAGCCAAAGTACGGGGCAAGAGACCCAGTACTTC. The V call is TRBV7-9, the J call TRBJ2-5; D perhaps matches TRBD2 (5 bases). V lost 5 bases and J lost 2, with 12 bases in between. The length of the CDR3 is 14 residues. Germline V lookup: CDR1 SEHNR, CDR2 FQNEAQ (reference sequence).

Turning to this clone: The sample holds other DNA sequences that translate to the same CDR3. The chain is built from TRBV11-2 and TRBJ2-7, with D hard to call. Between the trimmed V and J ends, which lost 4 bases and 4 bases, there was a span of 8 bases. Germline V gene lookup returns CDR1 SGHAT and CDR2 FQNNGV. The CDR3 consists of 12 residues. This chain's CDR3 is CASSSTPYEQYF. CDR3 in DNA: TGTGCCAGCAGCTCAACCCCATACGAGCAGTACTTC.